These T cell receptor beta chains were read from a single sample in a study of beta chain features in type 1 diabetes. Clones were sequenced by immunoSEQ multiplex PCR, and TCRdb holds only the in-frame ones, with some missing. The sample consists of around 500,000 clones, around 10% of them appearing once. Sequencing was done on a sample of naive CD4+ T cells from blood. Receptors were obtained from a woman younger than 30 in good health. Each CDR3 is given with its conserved first and last residue. The D gene is left open where the match is weak. For some rows the clone size is stated as once, few or many, or as a class when expanded; others skip it.

d_call	cdr3_length	v_call	clone_size	j_call	cdr3_nt	cdr3_aa
.	13	TRBV7-9	.	TRBJ1-1	TGTGCCAGCAGGTGGACGGGGAACACTGAAGCTTTCTTT	CASRWTGNTEAFF
.	12	TRBV9	.	TRBJ2-1	TGTGCCAGCAGCGCCCTATACAATGAGCAGTTCTTC	CASSALYNEQFF
.	13	TRBV7-9	.	TRBJ2-3	TGTGCCAGCAGCCCCTTCGGCACAGATACGCAGTATTTT	CASSPFGTDTQYF
TRBD2	14	TRBV11-2	few	TRBJ2-5	TGTGCCAGCAGCTCCCGACTAGCGGGAGAGACCCAGTACTTC	CASSSRLAGETQYF
.	12	TRBV18	.	TRBJ1-2	TGTGCCAGCTCACCCACAGGTTATGGCTACACCTTC	CASSPTGYGYTF
.	13	TRBV27	.	TRBJ2-1	TGTGCCAGCAGGAGCGACGGGGGCTATGAGCAGTTCTTC	CASRSDGGYEQFF
.	17	TRBV30	.	TRBJ1-6	TGTGCCTGGAGGAATGACAGGACGAGCTCCTATAATTCACCCCTCCACTTT	CAWRNDRTSSYNSPLHF
.	14	TRBV7-2	.	TRBJ1-2	TGTGCCAGCAGCTTAGACCAGGGGCGCTATGGCTACACCTTC	CASSLDQGRYGYTF
.	12	TRBV30	few	TRBJ1-2	TGTGCCTGGAGTGTACTGTTATATGGCTACACCTTC	CAWSVLLYGYTF
.	15	TRBV6-1	.	TRBJ2-6	TGTGCCAGCAGCCACGTCCACTCTGGGGCCAACGTCCTGACTTTC	CASSHVHSGANVLTF
.	15	TRBV11-3	.	TRBJ2-2	TGTGCCAGCAGCTTAGTGGCAGGTCTTGTCGGGGAGCTGTTTTTT	CASSLVAGLVGELFF
.	14	TRBV14	many	TRBJ2-1	TGTGCCAGCAGCCAATTTGGTAGCCTCAATGAGCAGTTCTTC	CASSQFGSLNEQFF
.	15	TRBV30	.	TRBJ1-4	TGTGCCTGGAGTGTACTAAATGGCAGGGGCGAAAAACTGTTTTTT	CAWSVLNGRGEKLFF
TRBD1	16	TRBV2	few	TRBJ1-2	TGTGCCAGCAGTGCATTGGGACAGCCTGGATACGGTGGCTACACCTTC	CASSALGQPGYGGYTF
.	14	TRBV5-1	few	TRBJ1-1	TGCGCCAGCAGCTTGGGACAGCTATGGTCTGAAGCTTTCTTT	CASSLGQLWSEAFF
.	11	TRBV5-6	few	TRBJ1-1	TGTGCCAGCAGCTTAAGGGATGAAGCTTTCTTT	CASSLRDEAFF
.	11	TRBV2	few	TRBJ2-1	TGTGCCAGCAGCCGGACCGGGGAGCAGTTCTTC	CASSRTGEQFF
.	12	TRBV14	.	TRBJ2-7	TGTGCCAGCAGCCGAGGGATCTACGAGCAGTACTTC	CASSRGIYEQYF
.	12	TRBV4-2	few	TRBJ1-2	TGTGCCAGCCGTCAAGTAGACTATGGCTACACCTTC	CASRQVDYGYTF
TRBD1	15	TRBV18	.	TRBJ2-1	TGTGCCAGCCTACAGGACAGGAGCTCCTACAATGAGCAGTTCTTC	CASLQDRSSYNEQFF
TRBD1	12	TRBV29-1	many	TRBJ2-5	TGCAGCGGGGCAGGGGGCCCAGAGACCCAGTACTTC	CSGAGGPETQYF
.	16	TRBV13	few	TRBJ1-2	TGTGCCAGCAGCCTACTCCTAACAGGGATTGACTATGGCTACACCTTC	CASSLLLTGIDYGYTF
.	15	TRBV5-4	.	TRBJ2-7	TGTGCCAGCAGCTTGTTATGGTCAGGGGCCTACGAGCAGTACTTC	CASSLLWSGAYEQYF
.	17	TRBV4-1	.	TRBJ2-4	TGCGCCAGCAGCCACTGGCCGCTCTCCATAGCCAAAAACATTCAGTACTTC	CASSHWPLSIAKNIQYF
.	14	TRBV27	.	TRBJ2-1	TGTGCCAGCAGTTTAATAAGGGGGGACAATGAGCAGTTCTTC	CASSLIRGDNEQFF
.	15	TRBV2	.	TRBJ2-1	TGTGCCAGCAGCCCAAGGGCCCAGATTAACAATGAGCAGTTCTTC	CASSPRAQINNEQFF
.	15	TRBV7-9	few	TRBJ1-4	TGTGCCAGCAGCCATAGAGGAAACTTTAATGAAAAACTGTTTTTT	CASSHRGNFNEKLFF
.	14	TRBV5-4	few	TRBJ2-3	TGTGCCAGCAGCTTGTCTACCGGCACAGATACGCAGTATTTT	CASSLSTGTDTQYF
.	12	TRBV6-5	.	TRBJ1-2	TGTGCCAGCAGTGACAGCCTCTATGGCTACACCTTC	CASSDSLYGYTF
.	13	TRBV28	few	TRBJ2-3	TGTGCCAGCAGCGGGGGGCCGGCAGATACGCAGTATTTT	CASSGGPADTQYF
TRBD1	19	TRBV4-3	.	TRBJ1-2	TGCGCCAGCAGCCAAGGGACAGGGGGCGTTTTTGCGCTTTTGGCTGGCTACACCTTC	CASSQGTGGVFALLAGYTF
.	15	TRBV5-6	.	TRBJ1-6	TGTGCCAGCAGGCGGCCGGGACTGGATAATTCACCCCTCCACTTT	CASRRPGLDNSPLHF
.	12	TRBV7-2	.	TRBJ2-3	TGTGCCAGCAGCCCCGATACAGATACGCAGTATTTT	CASSPDTDTQYF
.	14	TRBV5-1	.	TRBJ2-3	TGCGCCAGCAGCTTAGTTCCCGCCACAGATACGCAGTATTTT	CASSLVPATDTQYF
TRBD2	16	TRBV5-4	few	TRBJ2-1	TGTGCCAGCAGCTTGGTACCTAGCGGGAGGGTTAGTGAGCAGTTCTTC	CASSLVPSGRVSEQFF
.	15	TRBV2	few	TRBJ1-2	TGTGCCAGCAGTATATTGGGAGTCACTAACTATGGCTACACCTTC	CASSILGVTNYGYTF
.	15	TRBV9	.	TRBJ1-1	TGTGCCAGCAGCGCACTTCCCGGTGGCAACACTGAAGCTTTCTTT	CASSALPGGNTEAFF